The sequence of this TCR beta chain was determined in a study of control samples from healthy donors and cancer patients. The protocol was immunoSEQ multiplex PCR, while the TCRdb copy is restricted to in-frame clones and leaves out a portion. The sample consists of approximately 150,000 clones, about nine tenths of them appearing once. The CDR3 is made up of 14 amino acids. V was clipped by 5 bases and J by 7 bases, with 15 bases between them. Germline V lookup: CDR1 SGHAT, CDR2 FQNNGV. The sequencing input was blood. The TCR sequence derives from a woman in her forties in good health. This chain connects TRBV11-2 to TRBJ2-1; D gene uncertain. The CDR3 DNA is TGTGCCAGCAGCATTCGGACGTTAGGGAATGAGCAGTTCTTC. Translated: CASSIRTLGNEQFF.